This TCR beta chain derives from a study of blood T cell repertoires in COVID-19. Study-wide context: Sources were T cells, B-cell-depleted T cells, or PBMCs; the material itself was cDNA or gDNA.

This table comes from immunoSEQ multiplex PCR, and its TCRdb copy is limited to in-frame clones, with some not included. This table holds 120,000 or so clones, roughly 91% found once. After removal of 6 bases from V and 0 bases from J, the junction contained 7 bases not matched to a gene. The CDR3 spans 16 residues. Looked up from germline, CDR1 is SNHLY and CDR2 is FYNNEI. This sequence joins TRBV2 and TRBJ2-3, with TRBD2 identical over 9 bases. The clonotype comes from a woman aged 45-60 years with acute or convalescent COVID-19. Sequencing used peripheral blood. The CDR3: CASRVRLAASTDTQYF. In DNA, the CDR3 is TGTGCCAGCAGAGTCCGACTAGCGGCTAGCACAGATACGCAGTATTTT. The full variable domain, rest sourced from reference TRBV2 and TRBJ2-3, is EPEVTQTPSHQVTQMGQEVILRCVPISNHLYFYWYRQILGQKVEFLVSFYNNEISEKSEIFDDQFSVERPDGSNFTLKIRSTKLEDSAMYFCASRVRLAASTDTQYFGPGTRLTVL.